The 29 T cell receptor beta chains presented below share a single source sample, sequenced in a study of T cell repertoires in cytomegalovirus infection. Antigen specificity for these receptors is unknown. TCRdb fed the reads into MiXCR, producing one record per CDR3 protein. The sample holds approximately 730,000 distinct CDR3 sequences, roughly a third seen once. The source material was cultured PBMCs, sampled from culture after CMV antigen stimulation. The source is a human donor in good health (CMV status not recorded). Some clones in this sample may be carry-over from other donors' samples.

This clonotype was picked up a small number of times. The V and J genes are TRBV6-1 and TRBJ2-5; a weak D match, TRBD2 (5 bases). This CDR3 is 12 amino acids long. The V and J ends lost 10 bases and 1 base respectively, with 10 bases between them. CDR1 MNHNS and CDR2 SASEGT come from the germline V gene. CDR3 sequence (DNA): TGTGCCATTGGGCGGGCCCAAGAGACCCAGTACTTC. Its translation: CAIGRAQETQYF.

This clonotype was picked up a small number of times. The chain employs TRBV20-1 and TRBJ1-2; D not resolved. This CDR3 has 13 residues. The germline V gene has CDR1 DFQATT and CDR2 SNEGSKA (reference sequence). The V end lost 0 bases, the J end lost 2 bases, and 7 bases lay between the germline ends. CDR3 loop: CSARERPNYGYTF. The CDR3 DNA reads as TGCAGTGCTAGAGAGAGGCCCAACTATGGCTACACCTTC.

The table lists this clonotype with a count of one. This chain joins TRBV12-3 or TRBV12-4 and TRBJ1-4, with D perhaps matching TRBD1 (5 bases). With 5 bases removed from V and 2 bases from J, the gap between germline ends came to 9 bases. The CDR3 spans 14 residues. The CDR3 DNA reads TGTGCCAGCAGTCCCTGGGGCACTAATGAAAAACTGTTTTTT. It codes for CASSPWGTNEKLFF.

This clonotype was detected a few times. V gene TRBV14 combines with J gene TRBJ1-4; D gene uncertain. CDR1 and CDR2 (germline): SGHDN, FVKESK. CDR3 length equals 15 residues. V was trimmed by 2 bases and J by 8 bases, leaving 15 bases between them. The CDR3 protein is CASSQLYTGREKLFF. CDR3 nucleotides: TGTGCCAGCAGCCAACTTTATACGGGGAGGGAAAAACTGTTTTTT.

The rearrangement joins TRBV7-2 to TRBJ2-7; a possible D gene is TRBD2 (6 bases). CDR3 size: 16 residues. V shed 5 bases and J shed 4 bases, with 21 bases lying between them. Germline V lookup: CDR1 SGHTA, CDR2 FQGNSA. In DNA form, the CDR3 reads TGTGCCAGCAGCCGGGGGACCGCAATCCGAGCATACGAGCAGTACTTC. This codes for CASSRGTAIRAYEQYF.

The chain employs TRBV7-2 and TRBJ1-6; possibly TRBD1 for D (5 bases). Deletions cut 0 bases from V and 6 bases from J, with 18 bases between. CDR1 is SGHTA, CDR2 FQGNSA, per germline. CDR3 length: 18 amino acids. Written as DNA, the CDR3 is TGTGCCAGCAGCTTAGCCATCCTTGGCGGGGCCGGTAATTCACCCCTCCACTTT. Its protein is CASSLAILGGAGNSPLHF.

This sequence joins TRBV7-9 and TRBJ2-1; 7 nucleotides line up with TRBD2. The CDR3 length is 17 residues. Losses at the gene ends were 1 base for V and 7 bases for J; bases not matched to a gene: 13. The V gene's germline CDR1 is SEHNR and CDR2 FQNEAQ (reference sequence). CDR3 loop: CASSLVGGLWGSNEQFF. CDR3 coding DNA: TGTGCCAGCAGCTTAGTGGGGGGACTATGGGGTTCGAATGAGCAGTTCTTC.

This rearrangement joins TRBV10-3 to TRBJ1-1; tentatively, D is TRBD1 (6 bases). Per the germline V gene, CDR1 is ENHRY and CDR2 is SYGVKD. Trimming took off 10 bases at V and 3 bases at J, with 30 bases between the two ends. The CDR3 covers 18 residues. The CDR3 DNA reads as TGTGCCACCACTACCTCCCAGGGGATGGGGCCCGCTGACACTGAAGCTTTCTTT. It codes for CATTTSQGMGPADTEAFF.

V gene TRBV28 combines with J gene TRBJ2-5; 10 bases fit TRBD2. This CDR3 region has 15 residues. V dropped 6 bases and J dropped 4; count of bases not matched to a gene: 8. Germline-derived CDR1 and CDR2 are MDHEN and SYDVKM. CDR3 bases: TGTGCCAGCAGACCCAGCGGGGGGGCCGGAGAGACCCAGTACTTC. This translates into CASRPSGGAGETQYF.

The chain combines TRBV28 with TRBJ1-1; D gene ambiguous. This CDR3 has 12 residues. Between the trimmed V and J ends, which lost 7 bases and 1 base, there was a span of 7 bases. CDR1 and CDR2 (germline): MDHEN, SYDVKM. CDR3 sequence reads: CASTDGNTEAFF. In DNA form, the CDR3 reads TGTGCCAGCACCGACGGGAACACTGAAGCTTTCTTT.

In its sample, this clonotype was seen a few times. The chain combines TRBV4-1 with TRBJ2-1, with TRBD2 matching 7 bases. Germline V CDR1 and CDR2: MGHRA, YSYEKL. V lost 1 base to trimming and J lost 8 bases; unmatched junction nucleotides: 5. The CDR3 runs to 14 residues. The CDR3 loop is CASSQGGGTDEQFF. The CDR3 DNA is TGCGCCAGCAGCCAAGGGGGAGGGACGGATGAGCAGTTCTTC.

This chain uses TRBV2 with TRBJ2-7; D gene unclear. Between the trimmed V and J ends, which lost 5 bases and 6 bases, there was a span of 5 bases. CDR1 is SNHLY, CDR2 FYNNEI, per germline. The CDR3 covers 10 residues. CDR3: CASSLLEQYF. DNA for the CDR3: TGTGCCAGCAGTTTGCTCGAGCAGTACTTC. Filled out from reference TRBV2 and TRBJ2-7, the complete variable domain reads EPEVTQTPSHQVTQMGQEVILRCVPISNHLYFYWYRQILGQKVEFLVSFYNNEISEKSEIFDDQFSVERPDGSNFTLKIRSTKLEDSAMYFCASSLLEQYFGPGTRLTVT.

This clonotype was counted a few times. The chain recombines TRBV18 with TRBJ2-2; D might be TRBD1 (6 bases). Trimming took 2 bases from V and 7 from J, leaving 11 bases between them. Germline V gives CDR1 KGHSH, CDR2 LQKENI. The CDR3 extends over 14 amino acids. The CDR3 here is CASSPTGFGGELFF. In DNA form, the CDR3 reads TGTGCCAGCTCACCAACAGGGTTCGGCGGGGAGCTGTTTTTT.

This clonotype was found a few times. The chain employs TRBV6-1 and TRBJ1-5, with TRBD1 matching over 7 bases. The trim removed 5 bases at V and 5 bases at J, leaving 6 bases unmatched. The germline CDR1 and CDR2 sequences are MNHNS and SASEGT. The CDR3 sequence is 14 residues long. CDR3 sequence reads: CASSTRDSDQPQHF. The CDR3 DNA reads as TGTGCCAGCAGTACCCGGGACAGCGATCAGCCCCAGCATTTT.

The genes are TRBV5-1 and TRBJ2-7; either TRBD1 or TRBD2 may fit D (5 bases each). Trimming took 2 bases from V and 3 from J, leaving 12 bases between them. Looked up from germline, CDR1 is SGHRS and CDR2 is YFSETQ. The CDR3 extends over 14 amino acids. The chain's CDR3 is CASSFTGRHYEQYF. CDR3 nucleotides: TGCGCCAGCAGCTTTACGGGACGGCACTACGAGCAGTACTTC.

The rearrangement uses TRBV6-1 and TRBJ1-6, with 8 bases fitting TRBD1. Losses at the gene ends were 5 bases for V and 8 bases for J; bases not matched to a gene: 5. This CDR3 spans 14 amino acids. CDR1 is MNHNS, CDR2 SASEGT, per germline. The CDR3 reads CASSSGTGDSPLHF. Written as DNA, the CDR3 is TGTGCCAGCAGTAGTGGGACAGGAGATTCACCCCTCCACTTT.

The chain recombines TRBV11-2 with TRBJ2-1; 8 bases map to TRBD2. From germline, CDR1 is SGHAT and CDR2 FQNNGV. J was trimmed by 6 bases and V by 3 bases; bases with no gene match: 1. The length of the CDR3 is 13 residues. The CDR3 DNA follows: TGTGCCAGCAGCTTCGGGACTAGCAATGAGCAGTTCTTC. It specifies CASSFGTSNEQFF.

The sample holds a few counts of this clonotype. The genes are TRBV18 and TRBJ1-4; no definite D call. Germline V gene data show CDR1 as KGHSH and CDR2 as LQKENI. Trimming removed 2 bases at V and 4 bases at J, with 14 bases between. The CDR3 has 16 residues. The DNA of the CDR3 is TGTGCCAGCTCACCAAGCCAGGTCGCCGATAATGAAAAACTGTTTTTT. Its translation is CASSPSQVADNEKLFF.

The CDR3 sequence is CASSVSGGNTEAFF. Here the CDR3 DNA reads TGTGCCAGCAGCGTGTCAGGGGGGAACACTGAAGCTTTCTTT. The chain is built from TRBV11-2 and TRBJ1-1; 7 bases agree with TRBD1. Trimming at V came to 5 bases and at J to 1 base, leaving 4 bases not matched to a gene. Germline CDR1 reads SGHAT; CDR2 reads FQNNGV. This CDR3 region has 14 residues.

The V gene is TRBV7-6, the J gene TRBJ2-7; D is perhaps TRBD2 (6 bases). CDR1 is SGHVS and CDR2 is FNYEAQ in the germline V gene. The length of the CDR3 is 14 residues. With 5 bases removed from V and 3 bases from J, the gap between germline ends came to 14 bases. The CDR3 DNA reads as TGTGCCAGCAGCCGGGAGAACGGTCTCTACGAGCAGTACTTC. This codes for CASSRENGLYEQYF.

A word on this clonotype: One junction end does not reproduce the germline sequence, and a read error may be involved. The rearrangement uses TRBV7-2 and TRBJ1-2; 7 bases are shared with TRBD1. The CDR3 spans 19 residues. Looked up from germline, CDR1 is SGHTA and CDR2 is FQGNSA. The chain's CDR3 is CAGSSPKGPGGGWGYGYTF. Written as DNA, the CDR3 is TGTGCCGGCAGCTCACCGAAGGGACCTGGAGGGGGCTGGGGCTATGGCTACACCTTC.

The chain has TRBV4-2 and TRBJ1-5, with a possible D match to TRBD1 (5 bases). V lost 1 base and J 1 base, leaving 8 bases between the germline ends. CDR3 length equals 15 residues. The germline V gene encodes CDR1 LGHNA and CDR2 YNFKEQ. CDR3: CASSQVGTSNQPQHF. The CDR3 coding sequence is TGTGCCAGCAGCCAAGTCGGGACCAGCAATCAGCCCCAGCATTTT.

V and J are TRBV12-5 and TRBJ2-7; 10 bases are a match to TRBD1. CDR1 and CDR2 (germline): LGHNT, FRNRAP. The CDR3 is made up of 14 amino acids. The ends lost 1 base at V and 5 bases at J; junction bases unmatched: 2. CDR3 in amino acids: CASGLATGGHEQYF. The CDR3 nucleotides read TGTGCTAGTGGTTTGGCGACAGGGGGCCACGAGCAGTACTTC.

This chain links TRBV6-2 or TRBV6-3 with TRBJ2-7; TRBD1 is a possible D gene (6 bases). Germline CDR1 reads MNHEY; CDR2 reads SVGEGT. Trimming stripped 7 bases from V and 2 bases from J, with 15 bases between. This CDR3 is 14 amino acids long. In DNA, the CDR3 is TGTGCCAGCACCCCAGAGGGGACACCCTACGAGCAGTACTTC. It is translated as CASTPEGTPYEQYF.

This clonotype was detected only a few times. The chain recombines TRBV7-7 with TRBJ2-5; no definite D call. The V end was cut by 3 bases, the J end by 1 base, with 9 bases between. The germline CDR1 and CDR2 sequences are SSHAT and FNYEAQ (reference sequence). The CDR3 covers 14 residues. CDR3 sequence reads: CASSFFGGQETQYF. The CDR3 DNA reads TGTGCCAGCAGCTTCTTCGGCGGCCAAGAGACCCAGTACTTC.

The chain joins TRBV5-4 to TRBJ1-1, with TRBD1 as a possible D gene (6 bases). V lost 3 bases and J lost 11, with 20 bases in between. CDR3 length equals 14 residues. Per the germline V gene, CDR1 is SGHNT and CDR2 is YYREEE (reference sequence). CDR3 residues: CASSWRETGTRAFF. The CDR3 bases are TGTGCCAGCAGCTGGAGGGAAACAGGGACTCGGGCTTTCTTT.

CDR3 sequence (DNA): TGTGCCAGCAGCTTAGTTTCGGGGTCCGTCTATAATTCACCCCTCCACTTT. Its protein is CASSLVSGSVYNSPLHF. The chain has TRBV7-2 and TRBJ1-6; D is undetermined. Deletions cut 1 base from V and 3 bases from J, with 13 bases between. Germline CDR1 SGHTA, CDR2 FQGNSA. This CDR3 has 17 residues.

This clonotype has only a few counts. The CDR3 region has the DNA TGTGCCAGCAGCTCACCTGGACGCTGGAGCTCCTACAATGAGCAGTTCTTC. Encoded protein: CASSSPGRWSSYNEQFF. J is TRBJ2-1 and V is TRBV7-6; D remains unclear. The V gene lost 4 bases and the J gene lost 0 bases, with 16 bases spanning the gap. CDR1 SGHVS and CDR2 FNYEAQ come from the germline V gene. There are 17 residues in the CDR3.

The rearrangement links TRBV7-2 to TRBJ1-1; the D gene is possibly TRBD1 (5 bases). Deletions cut 1 base from V and 4 bases from J, with 16 bases between. The CDR3 runs 16 residues. The V gene's germline CDR1 is SGHTA and CDR2 FQGNSA. DNA for the CDR3: TGTGCCAGCAGCTTAGACTCCTTTGGGGGGACCACTGAAGCTTTCTTT. It translates to CASSLDSFGGTTEAFF.